The following is a T cell receptor beta chain sequence with its context. Its specificity is unknown. The data derive from a study of cytomegalovirus exposure and HLA in healthy donors. The study's findings and limits: Most sequenced TCRs were rare (though some public TCRs occurred in many donors).

The assay was immunoSEQ multiplex PCR, and TCRdb's table has in-frame clones only and misses some. This sample yields more than 140,000 clones, of which 70% to 90% are seen a single time; about 3% belongs to the top ten. The CDR3 contains 13 residues. The V gene's germline CDR1 is LNHNV and CDR2 YYDKDF (reference sequence). Germline trimming cut 1 base from V and 11 bases from J; bases unmatched to any gene: 4. Sequences were obtained from PBMCs. The chain recombines TRBV15 with TRBJ1-4; 7 bases fit TRBD1. The TCR originated in a woman between 18 and 29 years old in good health and CMV-seropositive. As DNA, the CDR3 is TGTGCCACCAGCAGAGGGCCAGGGGGGAAACTGTTTTTT. This codes for CATSRGPGGKLFF.